The clone carrying this TCR beta chain was counted between two and nine times. The V and J ends lost 0 bases and 1 base respectively, with 5 bases between them. There are 14 residues in the CDR3. Per the germline V gene, CDR1 is SGHRS and CDR2 is YFSETQ. This entry comes from a study of cytomegalovirus exposure and HLA in healthy donors. 13 Jbeta primers and 60 Vbeta primers were used for the PCR. TCRdb keeps only in-frame clones here, not all; method: immunoSEQ multiplex PCR. This sample has 150,000 or so clones; roughly 80% occur once, and the top ten carry around 3.1%. Sequenced: PBMCs. V gene TRBV5-1 combines with J gene TRBJ2-1; no definite D call. The source of this sequence is a male donor in good health and CMV-seronegative. This CDR3 reads CASSLGSSYNEQFF. CDR3 coding DNA: TGCGCCAGCAGCTTGGGGAGTTCCTACAATGAGCAGTTCTTC.